The next 10 T cell receptor beta chains were all read from a single sample in a study of blood T cell repertoires in COVID-19. Repertoires were generated with immunoSEQ multiplex PCR, while TCRdb's copy carries only in-frame clones and drops some. Here the sample spans approximately 180,000 clones, more than 80% being singletons. The specimen sequenced was peripheral blood. Receptor source: a woman of 80 years or more with COVID-19, enrolled during active disease.

The chain couples TRBV14 to TRBJ2-1; 7 bases line up with TRBD2. The germline CDR1 and CDR2 sequences are SGHDN and FVKESK. J gave up 4 bases and V 2 bases, and 5 bases lay outside the gene matches. The CDR3 is 15 residues long. In DNA, the CDR3 is TGTGCCAGCAGCCAACGGGGGAGGGGTTACAATGAGCAGTTCTTC. This sequence encodes CASSQRGRGYNEQFF.

The CDR3 is CASSLNAGPLGETQYF. CDR3 bases: TGTGCCAGCAGCTTAAATGCGGGCCCTCTTGGGGAGACCCAGTACTTC. The rearrangement uses TRBV7-2 and TRBJ2-5, with D perhaps matching TRBD2 (5 bases). The CDR3 contains 16 residues. CDR1 is SGHTA and CDR2 is FQGNSA in the germline V gene. V lost 2 bases and J 5 bases, leaving 18 bases between the germline ends.

The chain has TRBV7-6 and TRBJ2-3; TRBD2 matches 13 bases. With V trimmed by 1 base and J by 4 bases, 2 bases remained unmatched. Germline loops: CDR1 SGHVS, CDR2 FNYEAQ. CDR3 length: 16 residues. CDR3 sequence: CASSLVGLAGPDTQYF. The CDR3 DNA reads TGTGCCAGCAGCTTAGTGGGACTAGCGGGACCAGATACGCAGTATTTT.

The chain has TRBV11-3 and TRBJ1-3; TRBD1 agrees at 7 bases. Germline V CDR1 and CDR2: SGHNT, YENEEA. CDR3 length: 13 amino acids. V dropped 6 bases and J dropped 4; count of bases not matched to a gene: 3. CDR3 region: CASRSTGGNTIYF. CDR3 sequence (DNA): TGTGCCAGCAGATCGACAGGGGGAAACACCATATATTTT.

The chain couples TRBV19 to TRBJ1-1; 8 bases match TRBD1. Germline lookup yields CDR1 LNHDA and CDR2 SQIVND (reference sequence). There are 15 residues in the CDR3. J gave up 4 bases and V 4 bases, and 8 bases lay outside the gene matches. The DNA of the CDR3 is TGTGCCAGTAGTACCTACAGGGGGAGGGCCACTGAAGCTTTCTTT. Translation gives CASSTYRGRATEAFF.

The V call is TRBV4-1, the J call TRBJ2-7, with a tentative D call TRBD2 (5 bases). Germline V lookup: CDR1 MGHRA, CDR2 YSYEKL. The V and J ends lost 4 bases and 4 bases respectively, with 14 bases between them. The CDR3 extends over 14 amino acids. The CDR3 region has the DNA TGCGCCAGCAGCCCCACTAGTATTTCGTACGAGCAGTACTTC. Its protein product is CASSPTSISYEQYF.

V usage is TRBV19 and J usage is TRBJ1-1; perhaps TRBD1 as D (5 bases). The CDR3 is made up of 14 amino acids. The germline CDR1 and CDR2 sequences are LNHDA and SQIVND (reference sequence). The V end was cut by 7 bases, the J end by 0 bases, with 12 bases between. CDR3 nucleotides: TGTGCCAGTACCGCAGGACACGTGAACACTGAAGCTTTCTTT. Encoded protein: CASTAGHVNTEAFF.

The V call is TRBV4-2, the J call TRBJ1-4, with 7 nucleotides matching TRBD1. With V trimmed by 0 bases and J by 5 bases, 6 bases remained unmatched. The CDR3 loop spans 16 amino acids. Germline CDR1 and CDR2: LGHNA and YNFKEQ. CDR3 loop: CASSQDPQGKNEKLFF. In DNA, the CDR3 is TGTGCCAGCAGCCAAGATCCACAGGGGAAAAATGAAAAACTGTTTTTT.

The J gene is TRBJ1-5, the V gene TRBV7-9, with a weak D call TRBD1 (5 bases). The V end lost 4 bases, the J end lost 9 bases, and 13 bases lay between the germline ends. The CDR3 runs 13 residues. Germline values: CDR1 SEHNR, CDR2 FQNEAQ (reference sequence). The CDR3 loop reads CASSSDGGGPQHF. CDR3 DNA sequence: TGTGCCAGCAGCTCAGACGGGGGTGGGCCCCAGCATTTT.

This clone was detected once. This sequence joins TRBV5-4 and TRBJ1-2, with D perhaps matching TRBD1 (6 bases). The germline V gene has CDR1 SGHNT and CDR2 YYREEE (reference sequence). This CDR3 has 14 amino acids. V shed 0 bases and J shed 5 bases, with 11 bases lying between them. The CDR3 coding sequence is TGTGCCAGCAGCTTGGTTTTACAGGGATATGGCTACACCTTC. Translated: CASSLVLQGYGYTF.